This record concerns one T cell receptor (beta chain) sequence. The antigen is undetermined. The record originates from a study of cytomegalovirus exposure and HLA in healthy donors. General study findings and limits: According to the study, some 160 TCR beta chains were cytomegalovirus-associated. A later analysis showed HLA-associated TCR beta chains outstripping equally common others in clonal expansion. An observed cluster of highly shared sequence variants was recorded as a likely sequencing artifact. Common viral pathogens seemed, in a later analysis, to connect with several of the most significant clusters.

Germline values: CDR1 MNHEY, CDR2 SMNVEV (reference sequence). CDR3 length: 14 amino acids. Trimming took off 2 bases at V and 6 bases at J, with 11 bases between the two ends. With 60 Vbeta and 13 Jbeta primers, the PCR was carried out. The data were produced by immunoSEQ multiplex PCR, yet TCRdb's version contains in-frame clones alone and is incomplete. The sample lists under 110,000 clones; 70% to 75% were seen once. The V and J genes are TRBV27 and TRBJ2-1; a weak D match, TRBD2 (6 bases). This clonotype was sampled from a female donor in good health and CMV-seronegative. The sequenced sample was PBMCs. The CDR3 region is CASSLTGTLNEQFF. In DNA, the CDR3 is TGTGCCAGCAGTTTAACCGGGACTCTCAATGAGCAGTTCTTC.